The clone carrying this T cell receptor beta chain was seen more than once but under ten times. The antigen is unknown. TCRdb re-called the reads through MiXCR, storing one row per CDR3 protein. Among fewer than 850,000 distinct CDR3 sequences, just under 30% were seen once, and the ten largest hold roughly 13%. This specimen belongs to a study of T cell repertoires in cytomegalovirus infection. J lost 3 bases, V lost 4 bases, and 8 bases had no gene match. The CDR3 runs 17 residues. Germline CDR1 is SGHVS and CDR2 is FNYEAQ. This chain connects TRBV7-6 to TRBJ2-3, with 12 bases fitting TRBD2. The clonotype originates from a human donor in good health (CMV status not recorded). Some clones in this sample may be carry-over from other donors' samples. The starting material was cultured CD8+ T cells from PBMCs, obtained from culture after CMV antigen stimulation. Written as DNA, the CDR3 is TGTGCCAGCAGCTCCCCTCGGACTAGCGGGATTACAGATACGCAGTATTTT. As protein: CASSSPRTSGITDTQYF.